The 32 T cell receptor beta chains below come from one sample, sequenced in a study. One entry per CDR3 protein results from TCRdb running MiXCR on the RT-PCR reads. The profile shows around 700,000 distinct CDR3 sequences, 12% to 15% of them singletons. Sequencing used memory CD4+ T cells from blood. The receptor set was obtained from a female donor in good health, serving as a healthy control.

The table lists this clonotype with a few counts. V is TRBV20-1 and J is TRBJ1-1; D not certain. Trimming removed 5 bases from V and 5 bases from J, with 6 bases in between. The CDR3 covers 10 residues. Germline assignment: CDR1 DFQATT and CDR2 SNEGSKA (reference sequence). In DNA form, the CDR3 reads TGCAGTGCTCATTATACTGAAGCTTTCTTT. Translated: CSAHYTEAFF.

This clonotype was counted ten times or more. J is TRBJ2-1 and V is TRBV10-3; 13 nucleotides match TRBD2. Germline loops: CDR1 ENHRY, CDR2 SYGVKD. J gave up 9 bases and V 6 bases, and 14 bases lay outside the gene matches. This CDR3 comprises 17 residues. The CDR3 nucleotides are TGTGCCATCAGCGGGACTAGCGGGATTGGGGGGAGCGGTGAGCAGTTCTTC. Protein sequence: CAISGTSGIGGSGEQFF.

There are a few counts of this clonotype. V is TRBV3-1 and J is TRBJ2-5; TRBD1 matches 10 bases. This CDR3 region has 15 residues. The J segment lost 3 bases and the V segment lost 1 base, leaving 2 bases of the junction unmatched. Germline loops: CDR1 LGHDT, CDR2 YNNKEL (reference sequence). CDR3 sequence (DNA): TGTGCCAGCAGCCAAGGTGGGACAGGGGAAGAGACCCAGTACTTC. This encodes CASSQGGTGEETQYF.

The chain employs TRBV12-3 or TRBV12-4 and TRBJ2-2; TRBD1 is a possible D gene (6 bases). The CDR3 spans 16 residues. V was shortened by 5 bases and J by 5 bases, with 18 bases between the two germline ends. CDR3 sequence: CASSKSLQQGTGELFF. The DNA of the CDR3 is TGTGCCAGCAGTAAGTCCCTACAACAGGGAACCGGGGAGCTGTTTTTT.

The table lists this clonotype with many counts. CDR3 loop: CASSSRKLAIPYEQYF. The CDR3 region has the DNA TGTGCCAGCAGTTCCCGGAAACTAGCGATTCCCTACGAGCAGTACTTC. The genes are TRBV28 and TRBJ2-7, with 7 bases matching TRBD2. V gave up 4 bases and J gave up 2 bases; unmatched junction bases: 11. This CDR3 is 16 amino acids long. Per germline, CDR1 MDHEN and CDR2 SYDVKM.

The table lists this clonotype with a few counts. This chain connects TRBV29-1 to TRBJ1-4; 9 bases agree with TRBD1. V lost 5 bases, J lost 7 bases, and 8 bases stayed unmatched. This CDR3 region has 14 residues. CDR1 is SQVTM, CDR2 ANQGSEA, per germline. This CDR3 reads CSVTPTGGGEKLFF. Written as DNA, the CDR3 is TGCAGCGTTACCCCCACAGGGGGCGGTGAAAAACTGTTTTTT.

This clonotype has only a few counts. The rearrangement links TRBV20-1 to TRBJ2-5, with 10 bases matching TRBD1. There are 13 residues in the CDR3. V was pared by 8 bases and J by 3 bases, with 6 bases of the junction left unmatched. Germline CDR1 is DFQATT and CDR2 is SNEGSKA (reference sequence). CDR3 residues: CSTIGTGEETQYF. CDR3 DNA: TGCAGTACTATCGGGACAGGGGAAGAGACCCAGTACTTC.

This clonotype was recorded at least ten times. This chain uses TRBV6-1 with TRBJ2-3; TRBD1 might be the D (6 bases). In germline, CDR1 is MNHNS, CDR2 SASEGT. CDR3 length: 14 amino acids. The germline V and J ends were trimmed by 6 bases and 0 bases, with 10 bases remaining between them. The CDR3 loop is CASSTDRSTDTQYF. The CDR3 nucleotides read TGTGCCAGCAGCACGGACAGAAGCACAGATACGCAGTATTTT.

This clonotype was counted only a few times. DNA of the CDR3: TGCGCCAGCAGCTCAGATAGCGGGAGGGCCCAAGAGACCCAGTACTTC. Encoded protein: CASSSDSGRAQETQYF. The chain employs TRBV5-1 and TRBJ2-5; 11 nucleotides line up with TRBD2. Germline CDR1 SGHRS, CDR2 YFSETQ. The CDR3 totals 16 residues. J lost 1 base, V lost 3 bases, and 5 bases had no gene match.

This chain joins TRBV27 and TRBJ2-5, with D possibly being TRBD2 (6 bases). The V end was cut by 3 bases, the J end by 9 bases, with 17 bases between. Germline lookup yields CDR1 MNHEY and CDR2 SMNVEV (reference sequence). CDR3 length: 14 residues. The CDR3 DNA is TGTGCCAGCAGTTTCCGGGACTCCAAAAGGGCCCAGTACTTC. Translating it yields CASSFRDSKRAQYF.

As regards this clonotype: This sequence may be a read error, since a much larger clone differs from it by one base. The chain links TRBV30 to TRBJ2-3, with D perhaps matching TRBD2 (5 bases). Germline V CDR1 and CDR2: GTSNPN, SVGIG (reference sequence). This CDR3 is 14 amino acids long. For the CDR3, the DNA is TGTGACTGGAGGCACAAGGGATCAGCAGATACGCAGTATTTT. It translates to CDWRHKGSADTQYF. The whole variable domain, remainder taken from reference TRBV30 and TRBJ2-3, is SQTIHQWPATLVQPVGSPLSLECTVEGTSNPNLYWYRQAAGRGLQLLFYSVGIGQISSEVPQNLSASRPQDRQFILSSKKLLLSDSGFYLCDWRHKGSADTQYFGPGTRLTVL.

This clonotype has only a few counts. The V call is TRBV7-3, the J call TRBJ2-1; 8 bases are shared with TRBD1. Looked up from germline, CDR1 is SGHTA and CDR2 is FQGTGA. The J segment lost 9 bases and the V segment lost 5 bases, leaving 12 bases of the junction unmatched. This CDR3 contains 15 residues. In DNA, the CDR3 is TGTGCCAGCAGCCCCCTCCCTGGACAGGGCGGTGAGCAGTTCTTC. Its translation is CASSPLPGQGGEQFF.

This clonotype was seen repeatedly, ten times or more. This chain connects TRBV20-1 to TRBJ2-7; D remains ambiguous. The V end lost 0 bases, the J end lost 6 bases, and 12 bases lay between the germline ends. The length of the CDR3 is 13 residues. CDR1 and CDR2 from the germline V gene are DFQATT and SNEGSKA (reference sequence). Written as DNA, the CDR3 is TGCAGTGCTAGAGATAATGGGGTACGCGAGCAGTACTTC. Amino acids: CSARDNGVREQYF.

This clonotype was picked up a small number of times. The rearrangement joins TRBV5-5 to TRBJ2-1; 9 bases agree with TRBD2. Looked up from germline, CDR1 is SGHKS and CDR2 is YYEKEE (reference sequence). The CDR3 runs to 16 residues. V was clipped by 1 base and J by 3 bases; unmatched bases: 5. CDR3 residues: CASSLSGSGGYNEQFF. In DNA form, the CDR3 reads TGTGCCAGCAGCTTGAGTGGTAGCGGGGGCTACAATGAGCAGTTCTTC.

This clonotype has just a few counts. The chain has TRBV6-5 and TRBJ2-6, with D maybe TRBD1 (5 bases). The ends were cut back, 8 bases at V and 4 bases at J, with 12 bases in the middle. This CDR3 spans 14 amino acids. Looked up from germline, CDR1 is MNHEY and CDR2 is SVGAGI. CDR3: CASASGSGANVLTF. The CDR3 bases are TGTGCCAGCGCATCAGGGTCGGGGGCCAACGTCCTGACTTTC.

The chain recombines TRBV7-9 with TRBJ2-3, with TRBD2 matching over 14 bases. CDR1 is SEHNR and CDR2 is FQNEAQ in the germline V gene (reference sequence). The CDR3 loop spans 16 amino acids. With V trimmed by 5 bases and J by 4 bases, 5 bases remained unmatched. CDR3 residues: CASSVGLAGGADTQYF. CDR3 sequence (DNA): TGTGCCAGCAGCGTAGGACTAGCGGGAGGAGCAGATACGCAGTATTTT.

The chain has TRBV7-2 and TRBJ1-2; 7 bases line up with TRBD1. The CDR3 has 14 amino acids. In germline, CDR1 is SGHTA, CDR2 FQGNSA. Trimming at V came to 4 bases and at J to 4 bases, leaving 6 bases not matched to a gene. The CDR3 reads CASSSQGGPYGYTF. CDR3 DNA: TGTGCCAGCAGCTCGCAGGGGGGTCCCTATGGCTACACCTTC.

This clonotype was seen only a few times. This chain links TRBV28 with TRBJ2-7; D unclear. Trimming removed 7 bases from V and 0 bases from J, with 7 bases in between. Germline CDR1 reads MDHEN; CDR2 reads SYDVKM. The CDR3 extends over 12 amino acids. The CDR3 nucleotides read TGTGCCAGCACCTTAGGCTCCTACGAGCAGTACTTC. Its protein is CASTLGSYEQYF. The whole variable domain, remainder taken from reference TRBV28 and TRBJ2-7, is DVKVTQSSRYLVKRTGEKVFLECVQDMDHENMFWYRQDPGLGLRLIYFSYDVKMKEKGDIPEGYSVSREKKERFSLILESASTNQTSMYLCASTLGSYEQYFGPGTRLTVT.

This clonotype was seen a few times. V gene TRBV27 combines with J gene TRBJ2-1; D tentatively reads TRBD1 or TRBD2 (6 bases each). Trimming stripped 6 bases from V and 12 bases from J, with 21 bases between. Germline CDR1 and CDR2: MNHEY and SMNVEV (reference sequence). The length of the CDR3 is 14 residues. The CDR3: CASRSGTPGGGQFF. In DNA, the CDR3 is TGTGCCAGCAGATCCGGGACCCCCGGAGGGGGGCAGTTCTTC.

The CDR3 sequence is CASSLDPWGSGNTIYF. The CDR3 bases are TGTGCCAGCAGCTTAGACCCGTGGGGGTCTGGAAACACCATATATTTT. The chain combines TRBV7-6 with TRBJ1-3; a possible D gene is TRBD1 (5 bases). CDR1 is SGHVS and CDR2 is FNYEAQ in the germline V gene. V was shortened by 1 base and J by 1 base, with 11 bases between the two germline ends. The CDR3 totals 16 residues.

This clonotype was detected only a few times. CDR3 in amino acids: CSEIAPILETQYF. For the CDR3, the DNA is TGCAGTGAGATTGCCCCCATTTTAGAGACCCAGTACTTC. The chain combines TRBV20-1 with TRBJ2-5; no reliable D call. CDR3 length equals 13 residues. CDR1 is DFQATT, CDR2 SNEGSKA, per germline (reference sequence). The germline V and J ends were trimmed by 7 bases and 4 bases, with 16 bases remaining between them.

Many counts were recorded for this clonotype. J is TRBJ2-3 and V is TRBV5-1, with D unresolved. With 1 base removed from V and 5 bases from J, the gap between germline ends came to 2 bases. In germline, CDR1 is SGHRS, CDR2 YFSETQ. The CDR3 is made up of 11 amino acids. The CDR3 region has the DNA TGCGCCAGCAGCTTGCTAGATACGCAGTATTTT. The encoded protein is CASSLLDTQYF. Together with reference TRBV5-1 and TRBJ2-3, the CDR3 gives the full variable domain: KAGVTQTPRYLIKTRGQQVTLSCSPISGHRSVSWYQQTPGQGLQFLFEYFSETQRNKGNFPGRFSGRQFSNSRSEMNVSTLELGDSALYLCASSLLDTQYFGPGTRLTVL.

This clonotype was seen at least ten times. The CDR3 DNA reads as TGTGCCACCCAGCCGGGACAAACCTCCGAGCAGTACTTC. It codes for CATQPGQTSEQYF. This chain links TRBV10-3 with TRBJ2-7; TRBD1 is a possible D gene (6 bases). The CDR3 contains 13 residues. The germline V and J ends were trimmed by 10 bases and 6 bases, with 19 bases remaining between them. Germline V gene sequence: CDR1 ENHRY, CDR2 SYGVKD.

This clonotype was seen a few times. The V gene is TRBV10-3, the J gene TRBJ2-1; TRBD1 matches 7 bases. Looked up from germline, CDR1 is ENHRY and CDR2 is SYGVKD. The CDR3 totals 16 residues. V was clipped by 5 bases and J by 4 bases; unmatched bases: 11. The CDR3: CAISPGQSPGYNEQFF. The CDR3 region has the DNA TGTGCCATCAGTCCGGGACAGTCCCCAGGGTACAATGAGCAGTTCTTC.

This chain links TRBV7-8 with TRBJ2-1; TRBD2 matches 8 bases. Per the germline V gene, CDR1 is SGHVS and CDR2 is FQNEAQ. V lost 4 bases and J lost 11; bases outside the gene matches: 16. This CDR3 comprises 16 residues. The CDR3 region is CASSSQVGAGGNKQFF. The DNA for the CDR3 is TGTGCCAGCAGCTCCCAGGTCGGGGCGGGAGGTAATAAGCAGTTCTTC.

This clonotype was detected ten times or more. Here the CDR3 reads CASSAIPQPPYNEQFF. The CDR3 DNA reads TGTGCCAGCAGTGCGATACCACAGCCTCCCTACAATGAGCAGTTCTTC. V and J are TRBV6-1 and TRBJ2-1; D not certain. The CDR3 sequence is 16 residues long. The V end lost 4 bases, the J end lost 2 bases, and 15 bases lay between the germline ends. The germline V gene encodes CDR1 MNHNS and CDR2 SASEGT.

This clonotype was seen at least ten times. This chain connects TRBV7-3 to TRBJ2-5; 8 positions match TRBD1. Per germline, CDR1 SGHTA and CDR2 FQGTGA. Germline trimming cut 1 base from V and 4 bases from J; bases unmatched to any gene: 5. The CDR3 is 15 residues long. CDR3 in amino acids: CASSLNYQGAETQYF. The CDR3 nucleotides read TGTGCCAGCAGCTTAAATTACCAGGGGGCAGAGACCCAGTACTTC.

This clonotype turned up a few times. The chain links TRBV28 to TRBJ2-5; no reliable D call. V lost 6 bases to trimming and J lost 7 bases, with 12 bases between them. This CDR3 comprises 12 residues. Germline CDR1 and CDR2: MDHEN and SYDVKM. CDR3 loop: CASRLSWGTQYF. CDR3 nucleotides: TGTGCCAGCAGACTCTCTTGGGGGACCCAGTACTTC. Based on the CDR3 plus reference TRBV28 and TRBJ2-5, the full variable domain is DVKVTQSSRYLVKRTGEKVFLECVQDMDHENMFWYRQDPGLGLRLIYFSYDVKMKEKGDIPEGYSVSREKKERFSLILESASTNQTSMYLCASRLSWGTQYFGPGTRLLVL.

The V and J genes are TRBV2 and TRBJ2-7; TRBD2 is a possible D gene (5 bases). Trimming removed 4 bases at V and 6 bases at J, with 16 bases between. From germline, CDR1 is SNHLY and CDR2 FYNNEI. The CDR3 contains 14 residues. The CDR3 region is CASSAETSKGEQYF. The CDR3 DNA reads TGTGCCAGCAGTGCTGAAACTAGTAAAGGCGAGCAGTACTTC. Supplemented by reference TRBV2 and TRBJ2-7, the full variable domain reads EPEVTQTPSHQVTQMGQEVILRCVPISNHLYFYWYRQILGQKVEFLVSFYNNEISEKSEIFDDQFSVERPDGSNFTLKIRSTKLEDSAMYFCASSAETSKGEQYFGPGTRLTVT.

About this clonotype: It may be a read error: a sequence one base away is much more abundant. In DNA form, the CDR3 reads TGTGCCAGCAGCGTAGATACAACGGGAGGACAAGAGACCCAGTACTTC. It is translated as CASSVDTTGGQETQYF. This chain connects TRBV9 to TRBJ2-5; TRBD2 matches 7 bases. V lost 0 bases and J lost 2; bases outside the gene matches: 7. The germline V gene encodes CDR1 SGDLS and CDR2 YYNGEE. The CDR3 consists of 16 residues.

This chain connects TRBV6-2 or TRBV6-3 to TRBJ1-1, with D unclear. V was pared by 6 bases and J by 3 bases, with 14 bases between. The germline V gene has CDR1 MNHEY and CDR2 SVGEGT. CDR3 length: 14 amino acids. The CDR3 sequence is CASRSEQPYTEAFF. In nucleotides, the CDR3 is TGTGCCAGCAGAAGCGAACAGCCGTACACTGAAGCTTTCTTT.

This clonotype was observed at least ten times. V usage is TRBV4-1 and J usage is TRBJ2-3; tentative D call: TRBD1 (5 bases). V shed 1 base and J shed 4 bases, with 9 bases lying between them. CDR3 length equals 14 residues. CDR1 and CDR2 from the germline V gene are MGHRA and YSYEKL. The chain's CDR3 is CASSQAGSADTQYF. The CDR3 bases are TGCGCCAGCAGCCAAGCAGGGTCCGCAGATACGCAGTATTTT.